The rows below give T cell receptor beta chains drawn from one sample of a study of blood T cell repertoires in COVID-19. Produced via immunoSEQ multiplex PCR; TCRdb's table is partial and in-frame only. This repertoire shows 150,000 to 200,000 clones, 86% found once; its top ten account for more than 7.5%. The sequenced sample was peripheral blood. All receptors derive from a man in his fifties or sixties with active or convalescent COVID-19. Each CDR3 is given with its conserved first and last residue. D genes are given only for firm matches. Some rows mark clone size as missing; the rest say once, few, many or name a class of expanded clone.

v_gene: TRBV7-2; j_gene: TRBJ1-2; len: 14; abundance: .; d_gene: .; CDR3aa: CASSPSTVPYGYTF; CDR3nt: TGTGCCAGCAGCCCCAGTACAGTCCCGTATGGCTACACCTTC
v_gene: TRBV5-4; j_gene: TRBJ2-2; len: 16; abundance: .; d_gene: .; CDR3aa: CASSLLRQGNTGELFF; CDR3nt: TGTGCCAGCAGCCTTCTCAGGCAGGGTAACACCGGGGAGCTGTTTTTT
v_gene: TRBV4-1; j_gene: TRBJ2-1; len: 17; abundance: .; d_gene: TRBD2; CDR3aa: CASSQADGGGVNNEQFF; CDR3nt: TGCGCCAGCAGCCAAGCGGATGGCGGGGGGGTAAACAATGAGCAGTTCTTC
v_gene: TRBV3-1/TRBV3-2; j_gene: TRBJ1-2; len: 15; abundance: .; d_gene: TRBD1; CDR3aa: CASSQGAGQGGGYTF; CDR3nt: TGTGCCAGCAGCCAAGGAGCGGGACAGGGAGGGGGCTACACCTTC
v_gene: TRBV11-3; j_gene: TRBJ2-7; len: 13; abundance: .; d_gene: .; CDR3aa: CASSHGGTYEQYF; CDR3nt: TGTGCCAGCAGCCATGGGGGGACCTACGAGCAGTACTTC
v_gene: TRBV2; j_gene: TRBJ1-2; len: 15; abundance: few; d_gene: .; CDR3aa: CARGGSASIGGGYTF; CDR3nt: TGTGCCAGGGGGGGATCAGCATCGATAGGAGGTGGCTACACCTTC
v_gene: TRBV25-1; j_gene: TRBJ1-1; len: 15; abundance: .; d_gene: TRBD1; CDR3aa: CASSEAGGSHTEAFF; CDR3nt: TGTGCCAGCAGTGAGGCAGGGGGTAGTCACACTGAAGCTTTCTTT
v_gene: TRBV5-6; j_gene: TRBJ1-3; len: 16; abundance: .; d_gene: TRBD1; CDR3aa: CASSPRTGGSGNTIYF; CDR3nt: TGTGCCAGCAGTCCACGGACAGGGGGCTCTGGAAACACCATATATTTT
v_gene: TRBV5-1; j_gene: TRBJ1-2; len: 16; abundance: once; d_gene: .; CDR3aa: CASSLGGVGQFYDYTF; CDR3nt: TGCGCCAGCAGCTTGGGGGGTGTGGGGCAATTCTATGACTACACCTTC
v_gene: TRBV6-6; j_gene: TRBJ2-7; len: 14; abundance: .; d_gene: .; CDR3aa: CASSYFADTYEQYF; CDR3nt: TGTGCCAGCAGTTACTTCGCAGACACCTACGAGCAGTACTTC
v_gene: TRBV4-1; j_gene: TRBJ1-2; len: 18; abundance: .; d_gene: TRBD1; CDR3aa: CASSQDRSRDRGVYGYTF; CDR3nt: TGCGCCAGCAGCCAAGATAGGAGCCGGGACAGGGGTGTCTATGGCTACACCTTC
v_gene: TRBV18; j_gene: TRBJ1-1; len: 14; abundance: .; d_gene: .; CDR3aa: CASSPTQGSTEAFF; CDR3nt: TGTGCCAGCTCACCCACCCAGGGGTCCACTGAAGCTTTCTTT
v_gene: TRBV19; j_gene: TRBJ1-5; len: 15; abundance: .; d_gene: .; CDR3aa: CASSRSVLSNQPQHF; CDR3nt: TGTGCCAGTAGTAGGTCAGTCCTTAGCAATCAGCCCCAGCATTTT
v_gene: TRBV3-1/TRBV3-2; j_gene: TRBJ2-1; len: 18; abundance: .; d_gene: .; CDR3aa: CASSQDFPGLAGYNEQFF; CDR3nt: TGTGCCAGCAGCCAAGACTTCCCAGGCCTCGCGGGCTACAATGAGCAGTTCTTC
v_gene: TRBV11-3; j_gene: TRBJ2-1; len: 16; abundance: .; d_gene: TRBD1; CDR3aa: CASSLGQGRSYNEQFF; CDR3nt: TGTGCCAGCAGCTTAGGACAGGGGCGCTCCTACAATGAGCAGTTCTTC
v_gene: TRBV2; j_gene: TRBJ1-2; len: 13; abundance: .; d_gene: .; CDR3aa: CAARAGRENGYTF; CDR3nt: TGTGCCGCCAGAGCGGGAAGGGAGAATGGCTACACCTTC
v_gene: TRBV4-1; j_gene: TRBJ1-2; len: 16; abundance: .; d_gene: .; CDR3aa: CASTLKEPPTNYGYTF; CDR3nt: TGCGCCAGCACCCTGAAAGAACCCCCTACTAACTATGGCTACACCTTC
v_gene: TRBV28; j_gene: TRBJ1-3; len: 14; abundance: .; d_gene: TRBD1; CDR3aa: CASSPRTGKYTIYF; CDR3nt: TGTGCCAGCAGTCCCAGGACAGGGAAATACACCATATATTTT
v_gene: TRBV6-2/TRBV6-3; j_gene: TRBJ2-3; len: 18; abundance: .; d_gene: TRBD2; CDR3aa: CASSYRLAGDEDTDTQYF; CDR3nt: TGTGCCAGCAGTTACCGGCTAGCGGGAGACGAGGACACAGATACGCAGTATTTT
v_gene: TRBV6-5; j_gene: TRBJ2-7; len: 14; abundance: .; d_gene: .; CDR3aa: CASSSPSPGDEQYF; CDR3nt: TGTGCCAGCAGCTCGCCCTCCCCGGGGGACGAGCAGTACTTC
v_gene: TRBV2; j_gene: TRBJ1-2; len: 14; abundance: once; d_gene: TRBD1; CDR3aa: CASTWDRRIYGYTF; CDR3nt: TGTGCCAGCACCTGGGACAGGAGAATTTATGGCTACACCTTC
v_gene: TRBV30; j_gene: TRBJ1-2; len: 14; abundance: .; d_gene: .; CDR3aa: CAWSDRAHNYGYTF; CDR3nt: TGTGCCTGGAGTGACAGGGCTCATAACTATGGCTACACCTTC
v_gene: TRBV7-2; j_gene: TRBJ2-1; len: 15; abundance: .; d_gene: .; CDR3aa: CASSLRRGQYNEQFF; CDR3nt: TGTGCCAGCAGCTTGCGGCGCGGACAGTACAATGAGCAGTTCTTC
v_gene: TRBV27; j_gene: TRBJ1-2; len: 14; abundance: .; d_gene: .; CDR3aa: CASSGDTENYGYTF; CDR3nt: TGTGCCAGCAGTGGCGATACAGAGAACTATGGCTACACCTTC
v_gene: TRBV29-1; j_gene: TRBJ2-1; len: 15; abundance: few; d_gene: .; CDR3aa: CSVEDLGGGLNEQFF; CDR3nt: TGCAGCGTTGAAGATCTCGGCGGTGGCCTCAATGAGCAGTTCTTC
v_gene: TRBV28; j_gene: TRBJ2-5; len: 15; abundance: .; d_gene: TRBD1; CDR3aa: CASSSRQGRQETQYF; CDR3nt: TGTGCCAGCAGTTCCCGACAGGGACGCCAAGAGACCCAGTACTTC
v_gene: TRBV29-1; j_gene: TRBJ2-7; len: 16; abundance: .; d_gene: TRBD1; CDR3aa: CSVEDPGQGSAYEQYF; CDR3nt: TGCAGCGTTGAAGATCCCGGACAGGGTAGTGCCTACGAGCAGTACTTC
v_gene: TRBV24-1; j_gene: TRBJ1-1; len: 12; abundance: .; d_gene: .; CDR3aa: CATSEANTEAFF; CDR3nt: TGTGCCACCAGTGAGGCGAACACTGAAGCTTTCTTT